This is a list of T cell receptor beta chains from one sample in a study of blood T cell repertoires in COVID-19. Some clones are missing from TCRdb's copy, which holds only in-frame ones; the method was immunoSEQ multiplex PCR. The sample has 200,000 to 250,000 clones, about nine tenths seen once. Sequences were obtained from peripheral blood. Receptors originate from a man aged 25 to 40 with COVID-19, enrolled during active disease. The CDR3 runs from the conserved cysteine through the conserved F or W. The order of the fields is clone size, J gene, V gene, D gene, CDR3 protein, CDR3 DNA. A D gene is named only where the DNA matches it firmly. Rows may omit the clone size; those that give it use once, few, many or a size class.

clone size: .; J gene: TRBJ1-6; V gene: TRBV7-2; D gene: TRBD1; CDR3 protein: CASNSIGGGWSPLHF; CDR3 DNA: TGTGCCAGCAACTCCATAGGGGGCGGTTGGTCACCCCTCCACTTT
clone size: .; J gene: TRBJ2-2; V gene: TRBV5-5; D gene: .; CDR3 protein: CASSLGPVRGTGELFF; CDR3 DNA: TGTGCCAGCAGCTTGGGGCCTGTTAGGGGGACCGGGGAGCTGTTTTTT
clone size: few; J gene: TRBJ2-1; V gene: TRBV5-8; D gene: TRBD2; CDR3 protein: CASRRTSGRNEQFF; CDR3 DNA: TGTGCCAGCAGGCGGACTAGCGGGAGGAATGAGCAGTTCTTC
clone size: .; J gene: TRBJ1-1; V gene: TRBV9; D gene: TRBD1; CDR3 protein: CASSAEPTGGTSEAFF; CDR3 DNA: TGTGCCAGCAGCGCGGAACCGACAGGGGGAACCTCTGAAGCTTTCTTT
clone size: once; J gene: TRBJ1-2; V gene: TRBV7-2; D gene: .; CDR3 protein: CASSLMRGNYGYTF; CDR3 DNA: TGTGCCAGCAGCTTAATGAGAGGGAACTATGGCTACACCTTC
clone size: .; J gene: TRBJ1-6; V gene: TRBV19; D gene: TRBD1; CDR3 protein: CATSDRGLNSPLHF; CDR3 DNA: TGTGCCACCTCGGACAGGGGGCTTAATTCACCCCTCCACTTT
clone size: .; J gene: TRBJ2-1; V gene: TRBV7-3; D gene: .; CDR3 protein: CASSLEGNEQFF; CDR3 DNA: TGTGCCAGCAGCTTAGAGGGCAATGAGCAGTTCTTC
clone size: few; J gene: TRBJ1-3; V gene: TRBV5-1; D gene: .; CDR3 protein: CASSLGQGGPGNTIYF; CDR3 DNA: TGCGCCAGCAGCTTGGGGCAGGGAGGTCCTGGAAACACCATATATTTT
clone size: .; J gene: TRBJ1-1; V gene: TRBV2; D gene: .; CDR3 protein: CASSGRAGMNTEAFF; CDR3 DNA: TGTGCCAGCAGTGGAAGGGCAGGGATGAACACTGAAGCTTTCTTT
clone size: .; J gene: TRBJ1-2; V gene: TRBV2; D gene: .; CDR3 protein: CASRGGGYYGYTF; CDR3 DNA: TGTGCCAGCAGGGGAGGAGGGTACTATGGCTACACCTTC
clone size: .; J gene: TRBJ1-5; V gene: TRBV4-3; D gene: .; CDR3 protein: CASSQNRDRRSNQPQHF; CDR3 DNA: TGCGCCAGCAGCCAAAACAGGGATCGTAGGTCCAATCAGCCCCAGCATTTT
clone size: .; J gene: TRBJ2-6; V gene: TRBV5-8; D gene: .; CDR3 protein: CASSLGRGAGANVLTF; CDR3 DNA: TGTGCCAGCAGCTTGGGAAGGGGCGCAGGGGCCAACGTCCTGACTTTC
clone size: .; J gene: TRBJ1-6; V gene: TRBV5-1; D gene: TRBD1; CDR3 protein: CASSPGQVNSPLHF; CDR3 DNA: TGCGCCAGCAGCCCGGGACAGGTTAATTCACCCCTCCACTTT
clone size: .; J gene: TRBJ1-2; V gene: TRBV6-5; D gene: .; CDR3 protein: CATLPGGGANYGYTF; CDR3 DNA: TGTGCCACCCTGCCGGGCGGGGGAGCCAACTATGGCTACACCTTC
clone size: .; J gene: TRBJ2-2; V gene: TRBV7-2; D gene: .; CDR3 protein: CASSFQGLRLGELFF; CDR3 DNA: TGTGCCAGCAGCTTCCAGGGACTCCGTCTTGGGGAGCTGTTTTTT
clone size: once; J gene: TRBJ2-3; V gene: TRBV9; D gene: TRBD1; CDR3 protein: CASSVETGGLTDTQYF; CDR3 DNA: TGTGCCAGCAGCGTCGAAACAGGGGGGTTAACAGATACGCAGTATTTT
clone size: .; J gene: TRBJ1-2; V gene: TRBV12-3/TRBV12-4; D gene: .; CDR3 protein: CASTRVGYGYTF; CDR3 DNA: TGTGCCAGCACCAGGGTCGGCTATGGCTACACCTTC
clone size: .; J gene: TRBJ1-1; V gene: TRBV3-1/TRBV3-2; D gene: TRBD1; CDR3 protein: CASSRTVWTGGKNEAFF; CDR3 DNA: TGTGCCAGCAGCCGGACTGTTTGGACAGGGGGGAAAAATGAAGCTTTCTTT
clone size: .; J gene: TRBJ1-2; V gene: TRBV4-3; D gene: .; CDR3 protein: CASSPEAAYGYTF; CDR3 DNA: TGCGCCAGCAGCCCCGAGGCTGCCTATGGCTACACCTTC
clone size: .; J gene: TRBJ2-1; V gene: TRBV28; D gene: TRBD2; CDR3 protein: CASSPGLGFYNEQFF; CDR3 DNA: TGTGCCAGCAGCCCGGGACTAGGGTTTTACAATGAGCAGTTCTTC
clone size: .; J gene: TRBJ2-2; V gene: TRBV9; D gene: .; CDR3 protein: CASSVASANTGELFF; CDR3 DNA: TGTGCCAGCAGCGTTGCTAGCGCGAACACCGGGGAGCTGTTTTTT
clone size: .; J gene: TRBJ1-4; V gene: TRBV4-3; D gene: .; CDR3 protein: CASSQRGNEKLFF; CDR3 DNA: TGCGCCAGCAGCCAACGCGGTAATGAAAAACTGTTTTTT
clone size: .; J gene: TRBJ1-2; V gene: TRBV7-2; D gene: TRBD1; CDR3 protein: CASYDRWGPGTAYGYTF; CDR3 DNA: TGTGCCAGCTACGATCGCTGGGGGCCCGGGACAGCCTATGGCTACACCTTC
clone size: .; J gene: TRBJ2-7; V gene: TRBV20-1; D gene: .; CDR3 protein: CSASIGAADYEQYF; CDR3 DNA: TGCAGTGCTAGTATTGGGGCAGCCGACTACGAGCAGTACTTC
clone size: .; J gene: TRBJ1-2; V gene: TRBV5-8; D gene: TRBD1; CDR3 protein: CASSARGKDGYTF; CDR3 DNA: TGTGCCAGCAGCGCCAGGGGGAAAGATGGCTACACCTTC
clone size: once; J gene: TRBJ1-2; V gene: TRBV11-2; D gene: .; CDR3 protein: CASRGGTFHGYTF; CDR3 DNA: TGTGCCAGCAGGGGGGGGACGTTCCATGGCTACACCTTC
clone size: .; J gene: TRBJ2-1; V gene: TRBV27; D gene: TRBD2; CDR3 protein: CASSLHIEILAGGLGEQFF; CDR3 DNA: TGTGCCAGCAGTCTCCACATAGAGATCCTAGCGGGGGGGCTGGGTGAGCAGTTCTTC
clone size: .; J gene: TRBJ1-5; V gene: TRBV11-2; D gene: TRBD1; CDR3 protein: CASSLDRGGNQPQHF; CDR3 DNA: TGTGCCAGCAGCTTAGACAGGGGGGGCAATCAGCCCCAGCATTTT
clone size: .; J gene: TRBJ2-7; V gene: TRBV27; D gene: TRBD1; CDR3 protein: CASSYDRGRSRYF; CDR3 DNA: TGTGCCAGCAGTTATGACAGGGGAAGGTCACGGTACTTC
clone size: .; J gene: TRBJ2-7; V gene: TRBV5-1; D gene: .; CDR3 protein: CASSWQESYEQYF; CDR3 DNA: TGCGCCAGCAGTTGGCAGGAAAGCTACGAGCAGTACTTC
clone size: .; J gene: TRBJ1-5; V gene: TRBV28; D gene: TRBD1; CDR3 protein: CASTTTGGGNQPQHF; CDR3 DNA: TGTGCCAGCACCACGACAGGGGGAGGCAATCAGCCCCAGCATTTT
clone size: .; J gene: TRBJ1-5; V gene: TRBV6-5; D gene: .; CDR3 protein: CASSYSWTDSNQPQHF; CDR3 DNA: TGTGCCAGCAGTTACTCGTGGACAGATAGCAATCAGCCCCAGCATTTT
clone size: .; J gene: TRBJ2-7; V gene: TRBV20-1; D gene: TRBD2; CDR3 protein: CSAGLAYEQYF; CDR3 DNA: TGCAGTGCTGGACTAGCCTACGAGCAGTACTTC
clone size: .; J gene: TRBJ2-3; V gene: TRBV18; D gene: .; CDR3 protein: CASSPIQSRTDTQYF; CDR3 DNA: TGTGCCAGCTCACCAATACAGTCCCGCACAGATACGCAGTATTTT
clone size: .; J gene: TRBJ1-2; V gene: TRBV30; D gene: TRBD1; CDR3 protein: CACLPGTGGSGYTF; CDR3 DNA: TGTGCCTGCCTTCCCGGGACAGGGGGCTCGGGCTACACCTTC
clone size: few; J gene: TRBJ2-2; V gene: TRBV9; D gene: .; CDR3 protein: CASSVGTTNTGELFF; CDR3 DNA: TGTGCCAGCAGCGTTGGGACAACGAACACCGGGGAGCTGTTTTTT
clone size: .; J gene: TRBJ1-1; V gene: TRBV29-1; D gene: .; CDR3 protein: CSSTLRDSNTEAFF; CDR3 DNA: TGCAGCTCCACTCTGAGGGATTCGAACACTGAAGCTTTCTTT
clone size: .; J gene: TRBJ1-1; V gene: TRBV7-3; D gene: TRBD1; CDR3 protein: CASSLLTRDREGARKEAFF; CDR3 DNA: TGTGCCAGCAGCTTACTTACCCGGGACAGGGAAGGGGCTCGTAAGGAAGCTTTCTTT
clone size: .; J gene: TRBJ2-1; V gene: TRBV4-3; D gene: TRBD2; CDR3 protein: CASSQLAGAYNEQFF; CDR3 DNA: TGCGCCAGCAGCCAACTAGCGGGGGCCTACAATGAGCAGTTCTTC
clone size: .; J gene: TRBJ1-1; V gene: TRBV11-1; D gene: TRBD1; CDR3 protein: CASSLAGIRQGDTEAFF; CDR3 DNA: TGTGCCAGCAGCTTAGCGGGGATCCGACAGGGGGACACTGAAGCTTTCTTT
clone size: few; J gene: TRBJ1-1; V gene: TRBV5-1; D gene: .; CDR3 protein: CASSIGQLAVSTEAFF; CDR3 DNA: TGCGCCAGCAGCATAGGACAGCTGGCAGTAAGCACTGAAGCTTTCTTT
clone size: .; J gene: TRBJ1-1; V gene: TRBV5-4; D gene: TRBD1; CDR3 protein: CASSGQTGGATEAFF; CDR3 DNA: TGTGCCAGCAGCGGCCAGACAGGGGGCGCGACTGAAGCTTTCTTT
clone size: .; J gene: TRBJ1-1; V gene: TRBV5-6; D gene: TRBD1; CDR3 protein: CASSSGTGVNTEAFF; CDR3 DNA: TGTGCCAGCAGCTCGGGGACAGGGGTTAACACTGAAGCTTTCTTT
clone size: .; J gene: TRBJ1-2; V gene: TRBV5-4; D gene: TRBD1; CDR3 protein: CAWTGGAGYGYTF; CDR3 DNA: TGTGCCTGGACAGGGGGCGCGGGCTATGGCTACACCTTC
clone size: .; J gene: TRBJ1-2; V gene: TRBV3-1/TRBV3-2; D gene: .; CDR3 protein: CASSQGQAINYGYTF; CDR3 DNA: TGTGCCAGCAGCCAAGGACAGGCAATTAACTATGGCTACACCTTC
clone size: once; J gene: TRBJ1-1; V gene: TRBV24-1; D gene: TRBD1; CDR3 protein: CATSDAGTGLWGRAFF; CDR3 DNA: TGTGCCACCAGTGACGCCGGGACAGGGTTGTGGGGACGAGCTTTCTTT